The 22 T cell receptor delta chains in this list originate from one sample, sequenced in a study of γδ T cells in repeated Plasmodium falciparum infection (dated by TCRdb to 2020 to 2022). Libraries were constructed by multiplex PCR. Sequencing used an Illumina MiSeq. The public reads were reprocessed by TCRdb using CATT, and rows of matching DNA were later combined. The sample table records 93,000 or so delta-chain clones; 0.98% of these occur just once. The ten largest make up nearly 10% of the sample. Vgamma9/Vdelta2+ and Vdelta2-negative gammadelta T cell populations were flow-sorted from peripheral blood mononuclear cells for bulk TCR repertoire analysis. Sequenced input: gamma-delta T cells from blood. All receptors come from a pool of human donors (malaria-infected and uninfected, not separated).

This clone was observed at least ten times. Other nucleotide sequences from this sample produce the same CDR3. The rearrangement links TRDV2 to TRDJ2; 9 bases align to TRDD3. Germline trimming cut 0 bases from V and 4 bases from J; bases unmatched to any gene: 17. This CDR3 has 20 amino acids. Germline CDR1 is GEAIGNYY and CDR2 is EKD. CDR3 in amino acids: CACDTVSPLGDAPGTAQLFF. CDR3 DNA: TGTGCCTGTGACACCGTCAGCCCTCTGGGGGATGCTCCCGGGACAGCACAACTCTTCTTT.

In this sample, this clone turned up a few times. This likely came from a read error, as a far larger clone is one base away. This sample also contains other DNA sequences that code for the same CDR3. The V gene is TRDV2, the J gene TRDJ1; TRDD3 aligns across 7 bases. TCRdb leaves out the J gene; it was filled in here by matching the DNA to germline. Germline V gene data show CDR1 as GEAIGNYY and CDR2 as EKD. The V and J ends lost 0 bases and 9 bases, in that order; junction bases with no gene match: 12. The CDR3 totals 15 residues. In DNA, the CDR3 is TGTGCCTGTGACACCTTGATCCAGGATACGTCTCAACTCATCTTT. The encoded protein is CACDTLIQDTSQLIF.

Comments on this clone: This is likely an artifact of a read error, given a far larger clone one base away. This CDR3 is also generated by other DNA sequences in the sample. The chain is built from TRDV2 and TRDJ1, with 11 bases aligning to TRDD3. The J gene comes from matching the DNA to germline here; TCRdb lacks it. The V segment lost 2 bases and the J segment 3 bases; nucleotides outside the gene matches: 22. Germline lookup yields CDR1 GEAIGNYY and CDR2 EKD. The CDR3 sequence is 21 residues long. In DNA, the CDR3 is TGTGCCTGTGACATTCTAACTGCCAACCTACTGGGGGATAGACTGCCCGATAAACTCATCTTT. It yields the protein CACDILTANLLGDRLPDKLIF.

With regard to this clone: A single base separates this from a much larger clone, so it may be a read error. The gene calls are TRDV1 and TRDJ1; TRDD3 matches 7 bases. The J gene is not listed in TCRdb, so it was assigned here from a DNA match to germline. Trimming at V came to 5 bases and at J to 0 bases, leaving 24 bases not matched to a gene. Germline CDR1 reads TSWWSYY; CDR2 reads QGS. This CDR3 is built from 21 residues. CDR3 region: CALGPQGRFPPLGMYTDKLIF. The CDR3 nucleotides read TGTGCTCTTGGGCCTCAAGGGAGATTCCCCCCACTGGGGATGTACACCGATAAACTCATCTTT.

Points on this clone: A read error likely explains why the TCRdb protein, taken from a much larger clone, differs from this DNA's translation at residue 5; the protein shown is translated from the DNA. The V call is TRDV2, the J call TRDJ1; 11 nucleotides line up with TRDD3. TCRdb is silent on the J gene; assignment here came from matching the DNA to germline. Germline V lookup: CDR1 GEAIGNYY, CDR2 EKD. V lost 3 bases and J lost 2; bases outside the gene matches: 7. CDR3 length: 16 amino acids. The CDR3 bases are TGTGCCTGTGACGAACTGGGGGATAGCGGAACCGATAAACTCATCTTT. It codes for CACDELGDSGTDKLIF.

Details on this clone: TCRdb's protein for this DNA is that of a much larger clone and differs from the translation at residue 4, likely a read error; the protein shown is the DNA translation. V gene TRDV2 combines with J gene TRDJ3; D perhaps matches TRDD3 (6 bases). The CDR3 is made up of 24 amino acids. Trimming stripped 5 bases from V and 2 bases from J, with 36 bases between. The V gene's germline CDR1 is GEAIGNYY and CDR2 EKD. The CDR3 DNA reads as TGTGCCTGTGGCCCCGGGTTCCCTAAGCGGTTTAAGGATACTATCACCTGGGACACCCGACAGATGTTTTTC. Translating gives CACGPGFPKRFKDTITWDTRQMFF.

This clone was found a few times. Given a far larger clone just one base away, this is likely a sequencing read error. Different DNA sequences within this sample yield the same CDR3. The rearrangement links TRDV1 to TRDJ1, with D possibly TRDD2 on 6 matching bases. TCRdb supplies no J gene; here it was assigned by aligning the nucleotide sequence to germline. V was clipped by 3 bases and J by 0 bases, with 20 bases between them. The germline V gene encodes CDR1 TSWWSYY and CDR2 QGS. The length of the CDR3 is 18 residues. CDR3 sequence reads: CALGEIPNRGAYTDKLIF. CDR3 DNA: TGTGCTCTTGGGGAGATTCCTAACCGGGGGGCCTACACCGATAAACTCATCTTT.

On this clone itself: This is likely an artifact of a read error, given a far larger clone one base away. Additional DNA sequences in this sample encode the identical CDR3. V and J are TRDV1 and TRDJ1; 8 nucleotides align to TRDD3. From germline, CDR1 is TSWWSYY and CDR2 QGS. The J segment lost 1 base and the V segment lost 0 bases, leaving 19 bases of the junction unmatched. CDR3 length: 21 residues. The CDR3 DNA reads as TGTGCTCTTGGGGAACTAAGGACCTACAATCGAACTGGGGGTTGCACCGATAAACTCATCTTT. Translation gives CALGELRTYNRTGGCTDKLIF.

Of note for this clone: TCRdb shows a much larger clone's protein in place of this DNA's translation, and the two differ at residue 18, likely through a read error; the protein shown is translated from the DNA. The rearrangement uses TRDV1 and TRDJ1, with TRDD3 matching 7 bases. The J gene was missing in TCRdb and was found by matching the end of the DNA to germline. Germline V CDR1 and CDR2: TSWWSYY, QGS. The CDR3 loop spans 22 amino acids. CDR3 loop: CALGRPHSSGLGGYSYTGKLIF. The CDR3 DNA sequence: TGTGCTCTTGGCCGGCCACATTCTTCAGGTCTGGGGGGCTATTCTTACACCGGTAAACTCATCTTT.

Notes on this clone: TCRdb shows a much larger clone's protein in place of this DNA's translation, and the two differ at residue 19, likely through a read error; the protein shown is translated from the DNA. No call exists for the J gene, whereas the V gene is TRDV1; the table's D call TRDD3 went unverified against the DNA. Germline V gene sequence: CDR1 TSWWSYY, CDR2 QGS. The CDR3 has 20 residues. The CDR3 nucleotides are TGTGCTCTTGGGATATCCTTCTTCCTGGGGGATACGGTGGGGCTTGATAAACTCACCTTT. Protein product: CALGISFFLGDTVGLDKLTF.

Remarks on this clone: A far larger clone is off by one base, so a read error is likely. This sample also contains other DNA sequences that code for the same CDR3. This rearrangement joins TRDV1 to TRDJ3; 11 bases are a match to TRDD3. In the absence of a J gene in TCRdb, the DNA was matched to germline to assign it here. From germline, CDR1 is TSWWSYY and CDR2 QGS. The CDR3 sequence is 22 residues long. CDR3 coding DNA: TGTGCTCTTGGGCGAACGTGGGGGATACGCGTTTCGAGCTCCTGGGACACCCGGCAGATGTTTTTC. It encodes CALGRTWGIRVSSSWDTRQMFF.

In its sample, this clone was seen a few times. This likely stems from a read error, as it lies one base from a far larger clone. This CDR3 is also generated by other DNA sequences in the sample. The chain couples TRDV1 to TRDJ1, with D tentatively TRDD3 (5 bases). In the absence of a J gene in TCRdb, the DNA was matched to germline to assign it here. The CDR3 runs 19 residues. Germline V lookup: CDR1 TSWWSYY, CDR2 QGS. CDR3 loop: CALGELYASARPFSYVLIF. The CDR3 nucleotides read TGTGCCCTTGGGGAACTTTATGCCTCCGCACGACCGTTCTCTTATGTACTCATCTTT.

Concerning this clone: The protein given by TCRdb reflects a much larger clone and differs at residue 5 from this DNA's translation, likely from a read error; the protein shown is the DNA's translation. The chain couples TRDV1 to TRDJ1; tentatively, D is TRDD3 (5 bases). CDR1 and CDR2 from the germline V gene are TSWWSYY and QGS. The V end lost 4 bases, the J end lost 5 bases, and 23 bases lay between the germline ends. The CDR3 contains 17 residues. The CDR3 DNA is TGTGCTCTTGGGGGACGCCTCTTCTCCCGGGGAGAAGATAAACTCATCTTT. This gives the protein CALGGRLFSRGEDKLIF.

This clone was observed many times. At residue 10, the DNA translation does not agree with TCRdb's protein; the protein displayed here is the one encoded by the DNA. The chain employs TRDV1 and TRDJ1, with a possible D match to TRDD3 (5 bases). Since TCRdb gives no J gene, matching the DNA to germline was used here to assign it. V shed 0 bases and J shed 2 bases, with 22 bases lying between them. CDR3 length: 19 amino acids. CDR1 and CDR2 (germline): TSWWSYY, QGS. DNA of the CDR3: TGTGCTCTTGGGGAACTGTGGGACTGGTGGGTTTCGGGAACCGATAAACTCATCTTT. Translated, it gives CALGELWDWWVSGTDKLIF.

This clone was picked up many times. A far bigger clonotype differs at one base, so this is likely a read error. Other DNA sequences in this specimen translate into the identical CDR3. J is TRDJ1 and V is TRDV2; 9 bases are shared with TRDD3. No J gene is reported in TCRdb; it was inferred here by comparing the DNA with germline. The germline V gene encodes CDR1 GEAIGNYY and CDR2 EKD. J gave up 1 base and V 7 bases, and 9 bases lay outside the gene matches. The CDR3 totals 15 residues. In nucleotides, the CDR3 is TGTGCCTGCGACGCGGGGGATACTTCCACCGATAAACTCATCTTT. It translates to CACDAGDTSTDKLIF.

On this clone: A far bigger clonotype differs at one base, so this is likely a read error. The same CDR3 arises from other DNA sequences in this sample as well. V usage is TRDV2 and J usage is TRDJ1; 9 nucleotides line up with TRDD3. No J gene was available from TCRdb, and it was assigned here by a germline match of the DNA. Losses at the gene ends were 0 bases for V and 0 bases for J; bases not matched to a gene: 10. This CDR3 is built from 18 residues. Germline CDR1 is GEAIGNYY and CDR2 is EKD. CDR3 loop: CACDTLQDWGNNTDKLIF. DNA for the CDR3: TGTGCCTGTGACACCCTCCAGGACTGGGGGAACAACACCGATAAACTCATCTTT.

Points on this clone: The protein recorded in TCRdb matches a much larger clone and deviates from this DNA's translation at residue 2, suggesting a read error; the protein here is obtained by translating the DNA. The V gene is TRDV2, the J gene TRDJ1; TRDD3 might be the D (5 bases). This CDR3 spans 15 amino acids. Germline V gives CDR1 GEAIGNYY, CDR2 EKD. The CDR3 sequence is CSCDTGGMGTDKLIF. The CDR3 region has the DNA TGTTCCTGTGACACCGGTGGGATGGGTACCGATAAACTCATCTTT.

This clone was detected a few times. TCRdb has a much larger clone's protein, which differs at residue 5 from the translation of this DNA, likely because of a read error; what is shown is the protein translated from the DNA. This chain joins TRDV2 and TRDJ1; TRDD2 agrees at 9 bases. The J gene, missing from TCRdb, was assigned here through DNA to germline matching. Germline CDR1 GEAIGNYY, CDR2 EKD. This CDR3 has 24 residues. V lost 3 bases and J lost 0; bases outside the gene matches: 31. The CDR3 DNA sequence: TGTGCCTGTGACGCCAGGGCCGCCAGGCCTTCCTACACCAAGATGGGGGCTGACACCGATAAACTCATCTTT. It is translated as CACDARAARPSYTKMGADTDKLIF.

In its sample, this clone was seen many times. Translating this DNA gives a protein that differs at residue 3 from the TCRdb one, which belongs to a much larger clone; a read error is likely, and the protein shown is this translation. The gene calls are TRDV1 and TRDJ1, with a possible D match to TRDD3 (6 bases). The CDR3 sequence is 18 residues long. Per germline, CDR1 TSWWSYY and CDR2 QGS. The DNA for the CDR3 is TGTGCTCCTGGGGAATATTTCCCTACGGAGCCCCACACCGATAAACTCATCTTT. As protein: CAPGEYFPTEPHTDKLIF.

This clone was counted a few times. TCRdb's entry gives the protein of a much larger clone, which mismatches this DNA's translation at residue 13, likely from a read error; the protein reported here is translated from the DNA. V is TRDV2 and J is TRDJ3; TRDD3 agrees at 9 bases. No J gene was available from TCRdb, and it was assigned here by a germline match of the DNA. CDR3 length equals 19 residues. Germline V gives CDR1 GEAIGNYY, CDR2 EKD. CDR3 sequence reads: CACEGYWGNKSWGTRQMFF. The CDR3 nucleotides are TGTGCCTGTGAGGGATACTGGGGGAATAAGAGCTGGGGCACCCGACAGATGTTTTTC.

Only a few counts were recorded for this clone. This DNA's translation differs at residue 16 from TCRdb's protein, which comes from a much larger clone; a read error is likely, and the protein shown is translated from the DNA. The genes are TRDV1 and TRDJ1, with 9 bases that match TRDD3. Matching the DNA to germline supplied the J gene, which TCRdb does not give. The CDR3 totals 21 residues. The trim removed 3 bases at V and 4 bases at J, leaving 24 bases unmatched. Per the germline V gene, CDR1 is TSWWSYY and CDR2 is QGS. The CDR3 region is CALGEGTLRPARWGIGDKLIF. CDR3 coding DNA: TGTGCTCTTGGGGAGGGAACCCTTCGCCCTGCTAGGTGGGGGATAGGCGATAAACTCATCTTT.

Of note for this clone: This likely came from a read error, as a far larger clone is one base away. The identical CDR3 is also encoded by other nucleotide sequences in the sample. The J gene went uncalled, whereas the V gene is TRDV2; the table calls TRDD3, which could not be checked here. The length of the CDR3 is 18 residues. Per the germline V gene, CDR1 is GEAIGNYY and CDR2 is EKD. For the CDR3, the DNA is TGTGCCTGTGACACCGCTATGCTGGGGGATAGTAGCACCGATAAACTCATATTT. Amino acids: CACDTAMLGDSSTDKLIF.